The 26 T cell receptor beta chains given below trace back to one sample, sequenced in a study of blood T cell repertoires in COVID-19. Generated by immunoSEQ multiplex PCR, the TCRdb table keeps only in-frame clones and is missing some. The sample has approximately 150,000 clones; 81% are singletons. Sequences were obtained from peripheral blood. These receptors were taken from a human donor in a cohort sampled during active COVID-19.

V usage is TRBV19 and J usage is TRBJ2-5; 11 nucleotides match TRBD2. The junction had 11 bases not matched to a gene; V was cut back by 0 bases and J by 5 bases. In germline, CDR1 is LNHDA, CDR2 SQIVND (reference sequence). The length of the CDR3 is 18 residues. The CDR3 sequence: CASSIERPSGRSAETQYF. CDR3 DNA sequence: TGTGCCAGTAGTATAGAAAGGCCTAGCGGGAGGTCCGCGGAGACCCAGTACTTC.

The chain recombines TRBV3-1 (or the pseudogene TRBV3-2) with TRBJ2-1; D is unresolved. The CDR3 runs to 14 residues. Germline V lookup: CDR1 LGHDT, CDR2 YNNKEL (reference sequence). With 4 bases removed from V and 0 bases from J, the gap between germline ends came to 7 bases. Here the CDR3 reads CASSPRSSYNEQFF. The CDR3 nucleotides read TGTGCCAGCAGCCCCAGAAGCTCCTACAATGAGCAGTTCTTC.

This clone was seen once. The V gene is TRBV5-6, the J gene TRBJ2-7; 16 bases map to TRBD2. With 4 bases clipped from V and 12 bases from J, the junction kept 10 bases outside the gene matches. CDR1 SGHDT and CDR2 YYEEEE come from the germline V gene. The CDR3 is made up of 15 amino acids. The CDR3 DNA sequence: TGTGCCAGCAGCGCGGGACTAGCGGGAGGGCCTTACATGTACTTC. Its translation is CASSAGLAGGPYMYF. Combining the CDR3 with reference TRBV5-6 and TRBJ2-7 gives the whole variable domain DAGVTQSPTHLIKTRGQQVTLRCSPKSGHDTVSWYQQALGQGPQFIFQYYEEEERQRGNFPDRFSGHQFPNYSSELNVNALLLGDSALYLCASSAGLAGGPYMYFGPGTRLTVT.

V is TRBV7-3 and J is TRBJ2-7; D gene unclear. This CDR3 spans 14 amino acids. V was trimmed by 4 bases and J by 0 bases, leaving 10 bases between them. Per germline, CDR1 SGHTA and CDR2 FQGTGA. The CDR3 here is CASSYLAGSYEQYF. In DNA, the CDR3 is TGTGCCAGCAGCTATTTAGCTGGCTCCTACGAGCAGTACTTC. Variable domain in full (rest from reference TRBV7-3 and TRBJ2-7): GAGVSQTPSNKVTEKGKYVELRCDPISGHTALYWYRQSLGQGPEFLIYFQGTGAADDSGLPNDRFFAVRPEGSVSTLKIQRTERGDSAVYLCASSYLAGSYEQYFGPGTRLTVT.

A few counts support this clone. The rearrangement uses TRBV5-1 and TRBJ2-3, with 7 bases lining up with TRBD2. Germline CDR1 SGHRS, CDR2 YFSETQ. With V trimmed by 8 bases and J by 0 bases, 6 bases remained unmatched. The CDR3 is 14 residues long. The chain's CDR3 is CASGAGYSTDTQYF. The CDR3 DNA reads TGCGCCAGTGGAGCGGGGTATAGCACAGATACGCAGTATTTT.

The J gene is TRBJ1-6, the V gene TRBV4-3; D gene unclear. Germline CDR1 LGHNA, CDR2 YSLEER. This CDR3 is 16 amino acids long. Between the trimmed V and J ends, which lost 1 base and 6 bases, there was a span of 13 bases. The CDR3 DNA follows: TGCGCCAGCAGCCAAGGGACTGCCGAGGCTAATTCACCCCTCCACTTT. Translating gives CASSQGTAEANSPLHF.

Here the CDR3 reads CASSQVRGLNYGYTF. The CDR3 DNA sequence: TGCGCCAGCAGCCAAGTGAGGGGGCTTAACTATGGCTACACCTTC. The chain uses TRBV4-3 and TRBJ1-2, with 7 positions matching TRBD1. V dropped 1 base and J dropped 1; count of bases not matched to a gene: 3. The germline V gene encodes CDR1 LGHNA and CDR2 YSLEER. The CDR3 spans 15 residues.

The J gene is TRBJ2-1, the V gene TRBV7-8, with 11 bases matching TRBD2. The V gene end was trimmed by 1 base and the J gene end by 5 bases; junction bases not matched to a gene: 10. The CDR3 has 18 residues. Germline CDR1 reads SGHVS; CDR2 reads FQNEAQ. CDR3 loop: CASSLDSELAGVNNEQFF. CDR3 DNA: TGTGCCAGCAGCTTAGACTCCGAACTAGCGGGGGTCAACAATGAGCAGTTCTTC.

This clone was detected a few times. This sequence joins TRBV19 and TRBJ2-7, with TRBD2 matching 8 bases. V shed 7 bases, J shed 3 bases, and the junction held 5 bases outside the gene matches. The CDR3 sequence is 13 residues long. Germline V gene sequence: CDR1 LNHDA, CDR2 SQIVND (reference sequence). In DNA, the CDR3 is TGTGCCAGTAAAACGGGAGGGATCTACGAGCAGTACTTC. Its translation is CASKTGGIYEQYF.

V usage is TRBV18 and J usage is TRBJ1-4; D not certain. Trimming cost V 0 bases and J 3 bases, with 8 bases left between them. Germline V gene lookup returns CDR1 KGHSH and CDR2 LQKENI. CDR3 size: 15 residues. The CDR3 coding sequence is TGTGCCAGCTCACCACCGCTCAGTCCTAATGAAAAACTGTTTTTT. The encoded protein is CASSPPLSPNEKLFF.

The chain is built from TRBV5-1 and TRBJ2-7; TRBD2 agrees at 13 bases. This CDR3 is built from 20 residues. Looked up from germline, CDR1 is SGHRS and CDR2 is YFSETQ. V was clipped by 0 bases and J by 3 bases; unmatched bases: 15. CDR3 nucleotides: TGCGCCAGCAGCTTGGTAGGATTGTGGACTAGCGGGAGTCCCCTCTACGAGCAGTACTTC. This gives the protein CASSLVGLWTSGSPLYEQYF.

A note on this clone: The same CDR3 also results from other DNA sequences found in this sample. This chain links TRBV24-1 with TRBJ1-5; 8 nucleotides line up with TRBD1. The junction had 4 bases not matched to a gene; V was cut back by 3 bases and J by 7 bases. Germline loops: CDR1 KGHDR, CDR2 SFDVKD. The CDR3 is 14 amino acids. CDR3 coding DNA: TGTGCCACCAGTGATGGACAGGGTACCCAGCCCCAGCATTTT. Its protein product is CATSDGQGTQPQHF.

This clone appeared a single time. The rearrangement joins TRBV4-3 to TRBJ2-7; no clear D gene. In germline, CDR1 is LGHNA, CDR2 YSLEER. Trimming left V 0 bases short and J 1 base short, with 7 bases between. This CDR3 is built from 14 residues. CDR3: CASSQDFQSYEQYF. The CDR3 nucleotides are TGCGCCAGCAGCCAAGATTTTCAGTCCTACGAGCAGTACTTC.

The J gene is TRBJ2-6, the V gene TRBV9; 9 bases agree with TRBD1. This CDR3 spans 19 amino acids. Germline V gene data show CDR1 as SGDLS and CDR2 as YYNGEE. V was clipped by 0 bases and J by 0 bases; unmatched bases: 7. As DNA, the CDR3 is TGTGCCAGCAGCGTAGGCGGGACAGGGCCCCACTCTGGGGCCAACGTCCTGACTTTC. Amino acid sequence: CASSVGGTGPHSGANVLTF.

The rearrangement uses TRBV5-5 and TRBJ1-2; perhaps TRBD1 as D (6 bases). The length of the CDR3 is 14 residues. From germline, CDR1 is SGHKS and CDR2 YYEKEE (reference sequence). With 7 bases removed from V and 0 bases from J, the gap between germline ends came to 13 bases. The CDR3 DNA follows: TGTGCCAGCGGCGCCGGGACAACTAACTATGGCTACACCTTC. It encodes CASGAGTTNYGYTF.

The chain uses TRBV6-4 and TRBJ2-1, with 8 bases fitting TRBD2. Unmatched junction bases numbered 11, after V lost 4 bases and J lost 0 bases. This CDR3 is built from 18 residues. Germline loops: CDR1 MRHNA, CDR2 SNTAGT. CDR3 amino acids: CASSARSTSGLSYNEQFF. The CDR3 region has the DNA TGTGCCAGCAGTGCACGTAGTACTAGCGGACTCTCCTACAATGAGCAGTTCTTC.

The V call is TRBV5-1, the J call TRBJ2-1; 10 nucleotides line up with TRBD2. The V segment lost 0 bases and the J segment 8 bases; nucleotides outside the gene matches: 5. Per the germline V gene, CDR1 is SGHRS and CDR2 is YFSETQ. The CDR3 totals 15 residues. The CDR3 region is CASSLALAGVYEQFF. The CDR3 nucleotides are TGCGCCAGCAGCTTGGCGCTAGCGGGAGTCTATGAGCAGTTCTTC.

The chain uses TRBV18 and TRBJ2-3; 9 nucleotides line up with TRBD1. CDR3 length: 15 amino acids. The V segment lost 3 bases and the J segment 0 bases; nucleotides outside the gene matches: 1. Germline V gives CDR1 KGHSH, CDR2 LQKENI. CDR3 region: CASSPGQGSTDTQYF. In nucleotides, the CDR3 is TGTGCCAGCTCACCCGGACAGGGGAGCACAGATACGCAGTATTTT.

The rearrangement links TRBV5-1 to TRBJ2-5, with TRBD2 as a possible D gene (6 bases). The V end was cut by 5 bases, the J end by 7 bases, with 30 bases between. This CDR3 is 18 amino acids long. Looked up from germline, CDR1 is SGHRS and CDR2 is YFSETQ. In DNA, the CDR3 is TGCGCCAGCAGTTCTTCTTTAGTAGGGGCCACGGCGGAGGGGACCCAGTACTTC. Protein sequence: CASSSSLVGATAEGTQYF. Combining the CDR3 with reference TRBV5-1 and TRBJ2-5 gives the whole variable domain KAGVTQTPRYLIKTRGQQVTLSCSPISGHRSVSWYQQTPGQGLQFLFEYFSETQRNKGNFPGRFSGRQFSNSRSEMNVSTLELGDSALYLCASSSSLVGATAEGTQYFGPGTRLLVL.

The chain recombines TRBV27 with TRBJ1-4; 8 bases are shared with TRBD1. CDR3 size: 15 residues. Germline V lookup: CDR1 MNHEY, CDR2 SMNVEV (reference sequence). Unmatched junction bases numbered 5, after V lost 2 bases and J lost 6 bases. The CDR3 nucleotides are TGTGCCAGCAGTTTAACAGGACAGGGATATGAAAAACTGTTTTTT. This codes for CASSLTGQGYEKLFF. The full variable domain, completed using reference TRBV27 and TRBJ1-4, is EAQVTQNPRYLITVTGKKLTVTCSQNMNHEYMSWYRQDPGLGLRQIYYSMNVEVTDKGDVPEGYKVSRKEKRNFPLILESPSPNQTSLYFCASSLTGQGYEKLFFGSGTQLSVL.

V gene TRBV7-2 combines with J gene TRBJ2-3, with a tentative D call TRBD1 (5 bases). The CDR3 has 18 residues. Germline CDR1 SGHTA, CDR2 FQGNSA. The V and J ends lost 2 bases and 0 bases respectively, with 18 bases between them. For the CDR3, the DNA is TGTGCCAGCAGCTTACAGCAGGGTGGCGCAATTAGCACAGATACGCAGTATTTT. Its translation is CASSLQQGGAISTDTQYF.

CDR3 nucleotides: TGTGCCAGCAGTAGCCTCGGGACTAGCACAGATACGCAGTATTTT. It translates to CASSSLGTSTDTQYF. V and J are TRBV6-2 or TRBV6-3 and TRBJ2-3; a weak D match, TRBD2 (6 bases). V lost 5 bases, J lost 0 bases, and 12 bases lay in between. Germline V gene data show CDR1 as MNHEY and CDR2 as SVGEGT. This CDR3 has 15 residues.

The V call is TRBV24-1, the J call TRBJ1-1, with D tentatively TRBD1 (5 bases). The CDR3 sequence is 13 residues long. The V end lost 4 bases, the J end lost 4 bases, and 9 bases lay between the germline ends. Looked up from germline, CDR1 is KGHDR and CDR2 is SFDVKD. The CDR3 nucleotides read TGTGCCACCAGTGACCCGGGACTCACTGAAGCTTTCTTT. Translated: CATSDPGLTEAFF.

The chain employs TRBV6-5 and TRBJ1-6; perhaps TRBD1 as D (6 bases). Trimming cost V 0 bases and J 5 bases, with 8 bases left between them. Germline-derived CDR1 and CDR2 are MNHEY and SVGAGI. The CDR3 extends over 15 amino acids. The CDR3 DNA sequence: TGTGCCAGCAGTTACTCCGACAGGCATAATTCACCCCTCCACTTT. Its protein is CASSYSDRHNSPLHF.

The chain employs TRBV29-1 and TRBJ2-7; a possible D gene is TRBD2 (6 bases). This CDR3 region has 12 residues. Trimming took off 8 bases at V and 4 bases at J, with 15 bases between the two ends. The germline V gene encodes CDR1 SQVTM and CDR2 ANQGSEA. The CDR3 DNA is TGCAGCTCCGGAGGGGACGGTTACGAGCAGTACTTC. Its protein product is CSSGGDGYEQYF.

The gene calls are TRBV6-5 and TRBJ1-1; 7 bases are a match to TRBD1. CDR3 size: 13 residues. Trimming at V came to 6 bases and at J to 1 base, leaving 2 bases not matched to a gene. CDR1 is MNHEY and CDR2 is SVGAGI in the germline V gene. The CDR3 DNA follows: TGTGCCAGCAGACGACAGGGGAACACTGAAGCTTTCTTT. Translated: CASRRQGNTEAFF.